The clone carrying this T cell receptor beta chain was observed a handful of times. Antigen: not known. The data are from a study of OX40 agonist ivuxolimab in advanced cancers. The wider study: Six ivuxolimab dose levels, 0.01 to 10 mg/kg, were given intravenously every 2 weeks.

Method: immunoSEQ multiplex PCR; TCRdb's copy keeps in-frame clones and lacks some. The sample has tens of thousands of clones, roughly 84% seen once; the top ten hold around 2.9%. Study results and caveats: The 0.1-3.0 mg/kg partial responders had among the lowest clonal expansion. Antigen specificity remained undetermined for the expanded peripheral T cells. Doses of 0.1 to 3.0 mg/kg were accompanied by clonal expansion of CD4+ and CD8+ blood T cells by week 6.

Trimming cost V 4 bases and J 5 bases, with 14 bases left between them. Germline V gene lookup returns CDR1 MDHEN and CDR2 SYDVKM. This CDR3 has 14 residues. This sequence joins TRBV28 and TRBJ1-2; D call uncertain. The origin of this receptor is an adult with an advanced solid tumor such as melanoma, head and neck, liver or kidney cancer. The sequenced sample was CD4+ or CD8+ T cells sorted from blood, obtained in a trial of the OX40 agonist ivuxolimab. The CDR3 DNA is TGTGCCAGCAGTTCCCCCGGACGGAATTATGGCTACACCTTC. This translates into CASSSPGRNYGYTF.